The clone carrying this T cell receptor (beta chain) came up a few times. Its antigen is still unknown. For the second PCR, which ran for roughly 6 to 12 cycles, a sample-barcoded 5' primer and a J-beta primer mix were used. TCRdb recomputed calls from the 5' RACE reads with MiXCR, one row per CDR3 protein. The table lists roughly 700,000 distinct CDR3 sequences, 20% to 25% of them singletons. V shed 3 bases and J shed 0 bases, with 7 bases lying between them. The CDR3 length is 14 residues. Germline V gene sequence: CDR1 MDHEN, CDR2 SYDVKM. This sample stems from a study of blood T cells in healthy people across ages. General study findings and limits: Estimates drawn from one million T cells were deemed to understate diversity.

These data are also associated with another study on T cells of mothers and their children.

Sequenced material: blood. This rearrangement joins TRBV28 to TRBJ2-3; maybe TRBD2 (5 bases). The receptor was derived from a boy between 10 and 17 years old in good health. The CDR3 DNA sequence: TGTGCCAGCAGTTTTACTAGTAGCACAGATACGCAGTATTTT. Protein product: CASSFTSSTDTQYF.